The 5 T cell receptor beta chains below were found in one sample sequenced in a study of beta chain features in type 1 diabetes (dated by TCRdb to the late 2010s). General study outcomes and caveats: A moderate but significant shortening of TCRB CDR3 length was observed in type 1 diabetes patients in all four CD4+ subsets.

Their specific antigens are unknown. Receptor libraries were prepared by the immunoSEQ multiplex PCR assay. The High Capacity cDNA Reverse Transcription Kit was used to reverse transcribe all of the isolated RNA, meaning that expressed TCRB transcripts were what got sequenced. TCRdb carries this immuneACCESS record with in-frame sequences only. Its versions omit some clonotypes, under half of them owing to an unresolved V gene in the studies checked, with the rest unexplained. Here the sample has 95,000 to 150,000 clones; roughly a sixth occur a single time. 2.6% of the sample is in the top ten clones. Sequenced sample: central memory CD4+ T cells from blood. These TCRs come from a man between 18 and 35 years old with type 1 diabetes.

The table lists this clone with a few counts. Other nucleotide sequences in the sample specify the same CDR3. V is TRBV10-3 and J is TRBJ2-5, with D unclear. CDR3 length equals 11 residues. The V end lost 0 bases, the J end lost 5 bases, and 1 base lay between the germline ends. Germline CDR1 ENHRY, CDR2 SYGVKD. The chain's CDR3 is CAISESETQYF. As DNA, the CDR3 is TGTGCCATCAGTGAGTCTGAGACCCAGTACTTC.

The CDR3 DNA sequence: TGTGCCAGCAGCTTAGTGACAGGTACGGCTTTCTTT. This encodes CASSLVTGTAFF. The V gene is TRBV7-2, the J gene TRBJ1-1; D perhaps matches TRBD1 (6 bases). There are 12 residues in the CDR3. The V gene lost 1 base and the J gene lost 11 bases, with 11 bases spanning the gap. Germline values: CDR1 SGHTA, CDR2 FQGNSA.

The chain joins TRBV7-3 to TRBJ2-6, with D unresolved. The CDR3 consists of 16 residues. The germline V gene encodes CDR1 SGHTA and CDR2 FQGTGA. V gave up 5 bases and J gave up 0 bases, with 11 bases separating them. CDR3 residues: CASSPGRSSGANVLTF. CDR3 nucleotides: TGTGCCAGCAGCCCAGGACGAAGCTCTGGGGCCAACGTCCTGACTTTC.

This clone was counted only a few times. The CDR3 protein is CASSATTGGELFF. Written as DNA, the CDR3 is TGTGCCAGCAGCGCTACTACTGGCGGGGAGCTGTTTTTT. This chain connects TRBV7-2 to TRBJ2-2; D is unclear. The CDR3 has 13 residues. Deletions cut 5 bases from V and 7 bases from J, with 11 bases between. Germline CDR1 is SGHTA and CDR2 is FQGNSA.

This clone came up a few times. The rearrangement links TRBV30 to TRBJ2-1, with TRBD1 matching over 8 bases. The germline V gene encodes CDR1 GTSNPN and CDR2 SVGIG (reference sequence). V lost 1 base and J lost 0; bases outside the gene matches: 5. The CDR3 totals 16 residues. As DNA, the CDR3 is TGTGCCTGGAGTGCCCGACAGGGGAGCTCCTACAATGAGCAGTTCTTC. Its translation: CAWSARQGSSYNEQFF. The variable domain in full, completed from reference TRBV30 and TRBJ2-1, reads SQTIHQWPATLVQPVGSPLSLECTVEGTSNPNLYWYRQAAGRGLQLLFYSVGIGQISSEVPQNLSASRPQDRQFILSSKKLLLSDSGFYLCAWSARQGSSYNEQFFGPGTRLTVL.